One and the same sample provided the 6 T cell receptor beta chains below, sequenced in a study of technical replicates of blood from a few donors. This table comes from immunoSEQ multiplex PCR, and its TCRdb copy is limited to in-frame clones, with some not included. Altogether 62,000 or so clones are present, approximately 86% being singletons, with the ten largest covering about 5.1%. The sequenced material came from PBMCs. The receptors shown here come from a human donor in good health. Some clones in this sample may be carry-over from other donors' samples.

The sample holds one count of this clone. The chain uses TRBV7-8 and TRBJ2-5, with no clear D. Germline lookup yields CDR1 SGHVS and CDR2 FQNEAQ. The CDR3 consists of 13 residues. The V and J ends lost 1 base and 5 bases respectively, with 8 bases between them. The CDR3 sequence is CASSLDPGETQYF. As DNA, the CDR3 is TGTGCCAGCAGCTTAGACCCCGGGGAGACCCAGTACTTC. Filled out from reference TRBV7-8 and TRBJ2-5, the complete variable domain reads GAGVSQSPRYKVAKRGQDVALRCDPISGHVSLFWYQQALGQGPEFLTYFQNEAQLDKSGLPSDRFFAERPEGSVSTLKIQRTQQEDSAVYLCASSLDPGETQYFGPGTRLLVL.

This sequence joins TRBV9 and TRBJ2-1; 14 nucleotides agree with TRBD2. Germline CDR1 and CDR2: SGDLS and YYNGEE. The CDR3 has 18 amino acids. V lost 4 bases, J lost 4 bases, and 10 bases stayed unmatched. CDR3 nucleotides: TGTGCCAGCAGCCTGCGACTAGCGGGAGGGCCCGGGTACAATGAGCAGTTCTTC. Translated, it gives CASSLRLAGGPGYNEQFF.

This CDR3 reads CASSIHRQVNTEAFF. CDR3 DNA sequence: TGTGCCAGTAGTATACACAGGCAGGTGAACACTGAAGCTTTCTTT. This rearrangement joins TRBV19 to TRBJ1-1; D is possibly TRBD1 (5 bases). Trimming shortened V by 2 bases and J by 0 bases, and 10 bases separated the two germline ends. Germline-derived CDR1 and CDR2 are LNHDA and SQIVND (reference sequence). This CDR3 comprises 15 residues.

Here the CDR3 DNA reads TGCGCCAGCAGCCCAAGCACGGTTGCCGATACGCAGTATTTT. Protein: CASSPSTVADTQYF. The rearrangement joins TRBV5-1 to TRBJ2-3; D gene ambiguous. Germline lookup yields CDR1 SGHRS and CDR2 YFSETQ. CDR3 length equals 14 residues. V was cut by 4 bases and J by 6 bases, with 15 bases left in between.

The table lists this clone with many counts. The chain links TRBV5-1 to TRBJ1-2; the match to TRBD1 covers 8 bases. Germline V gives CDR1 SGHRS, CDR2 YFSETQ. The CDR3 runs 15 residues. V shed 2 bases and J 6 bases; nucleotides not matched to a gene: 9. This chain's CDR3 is CASSLYGQGLDGYTF. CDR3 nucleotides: TGCGCCAGCAGCTTATACGGACAGGGTCTTGATGGCTACACCTTC.

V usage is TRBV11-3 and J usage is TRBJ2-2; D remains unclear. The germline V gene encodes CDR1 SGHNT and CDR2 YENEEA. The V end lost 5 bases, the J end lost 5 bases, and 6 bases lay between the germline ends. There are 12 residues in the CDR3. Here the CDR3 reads CASSPVTGELFF. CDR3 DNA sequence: TGTGCCAGCAGCCCCGTAACCGGGGAGCTGTTTTTT.